The next 23 T cell receptor beta chains were all read from a single sample in a study of cytomegalovirus exposure and HLA in healthy donors. Researchers ran the PCR with 60 Vbeta and 13 Jbeta primers. Sequenced by immunoSEQ multiplex PCR; TCRdb stores in-frame clones only, minus some. The sample shows about 170,000 clones, around 85% of them seen only once. The sample comprised PBMCs. These receptors were taken from a boy between 2 and 10 years old in good health and CMV-seronegative.

The CDR3 region is CASSLGPGGGPETQYF. The CDR3 coding sequence is TGTGCCAGCAGCTTAGGGCCGGGAGGGGGTCCCGAAACCCAGTACTTC. V usage is TRBV7-9 and J usage is TRBJ2-5; 8 nucleotides align to TRBD2. CDR3 length equals 16 residues. The V and J ends lost 1 base and 8 bases, in that order; junction bases with no gene match: 12. The germline V gene has CDR1 SEHNR and CDR2 FQNEAQ (reference sequence).

V and J are TRBV11-2 and TRBJ2-6; 10 bases agree with TRBD1. CDR3 length: 17 amino acids. Germline-derived CDR1 and CDR2 are SGHAT and FQNNGV. The V segment lost 6 bases and the J segment 4 bases; nucleotides outside the gene matches: 9. CDR3: CASSRTGGVVGANVLTF. The CDR3 DNA is TGTGCCAGCAGTCGGACAGGGGGAGTAGTCGGGGCCAACGTCCTGACTTTC.

The chain recombines TRBV27 with TRBJ2-3; 10 bases align to TRBD2. With 6 bases clipped from V and 0 bases from J, the junction kept 3 bases outside the gene matches. Germline-derived CDR1 and CDR2 are MNHEY and SMNVEV (reference sequence). This CDR3 is 15 amino acids long. Here the CDR3 DNA reads TGTGCCAGCAGAACTAGCGGGGCTAGCACAGATACGCAGTATTTT. It translates to CASRTSGASTDTQYF.

The chain carries TRBV13 and TRBJ1-1; the D gene is possibly TRBD1 (6 bases). V was trimmed by 7 bases and J by 5 bases, leaving 14 bases between them. This CDR3 comprises 13 residues. Germline V gene lookup returns CDR1 PRHDT and CDR2 FYEKMQ (reference sequence). CDR3 DNA: TGTGCCAGCACCCTCGGGACACGGACTGAAGCTTTCTTT. Protein sequence: CASTLGTRTEAFF.

The J gene is TRBJ2-7, the V gene TRBV19, with 9 bases fitting TRBD1. Trimming cost V 7 bases and J 0 bases; bases outside gene matches: 4. Germline CDR1 reads LNHDA; CDR2 reads SQIVND (reference sequence). There are 14 residues in the CDR3. CDR3 amino acids: CASKAGQGSYEQYF. The CDR3 nucleotides are TGTGCCAGTAAGGCGGGACAGGGCTCCTACGAGCAGTACTTC.

This chain joins TRBV5-3 and TRBJ2-7; 9 bases align to TRBD1. TRBV5-3 qualifies as an ORF whose function is uncertain. The length of the CDR3 is 15 residues. The ends lost 0 bases at V and 5 bases at J; junction bases unmatched: 6. Here the CDR3 reads CARSLEGTGNHEQYF. CDR3 in DNA: TGTGCCAGAAGCTTGGAGGGGACAGGGAACCACGAGCAGTACTTC.

This clone was recorded once. The rearrangement uses TRBV7-6 and TRBJ2-5; TRBD2 matches 9 bases. Germline V gene data show CDR1 as SGHVS and CDR2 as FNYEAQ. Trimming at V came to 3 bases and at J to 5 bases, leaving 4 bases not matched to a gene. The CDR3 is 14 amino acids. CDR3 in amino acids: CASSFAGGMETQYF. The CDR3 DNA follows: TGTGCCAGCAGCTTTGCGGGGGGGATGGAGACCCAGTACTTC.

The chain recombines TRBV20-1 with TRBJ1-1; TRBD1 matches 8 bases. The CDR3 covers 11 residues. The V and J ends lost 7 bases and 3 bases, in that order; junction bases with no gene match: 1. Germline V gives CDR1 DFQATT, CDR2 SNEGSKA (reference sequence). The CDR3 DNA sequence: TGCAGTGTGGACAGGGACACTGAAGCTTTCTTT. Encoded protein: CSVDRDTEAFF.

This sequence joins TRBV7-9 and TRBJ1-2, with D possibly matching TRBD1 (5 bases). The CDR3 consists of 16 residues. Germline values: CDR1 SEHNR, CDR2 FQNEAQ (reference sequence). The V end lost 6 bases, the J end lost 3 bases, and 20 bases lay between the germline ends. CDR3 protein: CASRPDAQGLDYGYTF. In DNA, the CDR3 is TGTGCCAGCAGGCCGGACGCCCAGGGTTTAGACTATGGCTACACCTTC.

The rearrangement uses TRBV7-2 and TRBJ1-2; D unresolved. The CDR3 consists of 16 residues. Germline V lookup: CDR1 SGHTA, CDR2 FQGNSA. Between the trimmed V and J ends, which lost 5 bases and 1 base, there was a span of 17 bases. CDR3 sequence reads: CASSPSPGYFNYGYTF. CDR3 sequence (DNA): TGTGCCAGCAGCCCTAGCCCGGGATATTTTAACTATGGCTACACCTTC. Complete variable domain (other parts from reference TRBV7-2 and TRBJ1-2): GAGVSQSPSNKVTEKGKDVELRCDPISGHTALYWYRQSLGQGLEFLIYFQGNSAPDKSGLPSDRFSAERTGGSVSTLTIQRTQQEDSAVYLCASSPSPGYFNYGYTFGSGTRLTVV.

The chain combines TRBV21-1 with TRBJ1-6. TRBV21-1 is termed a pseudogene. This CDR3 is built from 16 residues. CDR3 DNA sequence: TGTGCCCGATCGGGGGGCCAATCCCCCGAGAATTCACCCCTCCACTTT. This encodes CARSGGQSPENSPLHF.

The chain couples TRBV19 to TRBJ2-5; the match to TRBD1 covers 9 bases. The trim removed 3 bases at V and 2 bases at J, leaving 4 bases unmatched. CDR3 length: 15 residues. Germline values: CDR1 LNHDA, CDR2 SQIVND (reference sequence). As DNA, the CDR3 is TGTGCCAGTAGTATTTGGACAGGGGATCAAGAGACCCAGTACTTC. It translates to CASSIWTGDQETQYF.

J is TRBJ1-4 and V is TRBV5-1; D not resolved. The CDR3 is 13 amino acids. V lost 0 bases, J lost 4 bases, and 4 bases lay in between. Germline V gene data show CDR1 as SGHRS and CDR2 as YFSETQ. The CDR3 sequence is CASSLGDNEKLFF. The CDR3 DNA follows: TGCGCCAGCAGCTTGGGAGATAATGAAAAACTGTTTTTT.

The chain recombines TRBV7-8 with TRBJ2-1; TRBD1 matches at 7 bases. Germline-derived CDR1 and CDR2 are SGHVS and FQNEAQ. This CDR3 spans 15 amino acids. The V and J ends lost 6 bases and 2 bases, in that order; junction bases with no gene match: 7. In DNA form, the CDR3 reads TGTGCCAGCAGTCCCACAGGGGTACCCTACAATGAGCAGTTCTTC. As protein: CASSPTGVPYNEQFF.

V is TRBV6-1 and J is TRBJ2-3; no definite D call. Germline V gene data show CDR1 as MNHNS and CDR2 as SASEGT. The ends were cut back, 0 bases at V and 5 bases at J, with 9 bases in the middle. The CDR3 covers 14 residues. CDR3 DNA sequence: TGTGCCAGCAGTGAAGCCGGTGGGCGAGATACGCAGTATTTT. Protein sequence: CASSEAGGRDTQYF.

The rearrangement uses TRBV28 and TRBJ2-7, with 8 bases that match TRBD1. Per germline, CDR1 MDHEN and CDR2 SYDVKM. After removal of 6 bases from V and 3 bases from J, the junction contained 10 bases not matched to a gene. This CDR3 is built from 15 residues. CDR3 DNA: TGTGCCAGCAGCGACGACAGGGGTCAATACTACGAGCAGTACTTC. It yields the protein CASSDDRGQYYEQYF.

CDR3 nucleotides: TGTGCCAGCAGTTTGGGACAGCGAAACACCATATATTTT. It is translated as CASSLGQRNTIYF. This chain joins TRBV6-5 and TRBJ1-3, with 7 positions matching TRBD1. This CDR3 has 13 amino acids. The junction had 2 bases not matched to a gene; V was cut back by 4 bases and J by 5 bases. The germline gives CDR1 MNHEY, CDR2 SVGAGI.

CDR3 loop: CATSSGTGVGYEQYV. The CDR3 region has the DNA TGTGCCACCAGCTCCGGGACAGGGGTTGGTTACGAGCAGTACGTC. This rearrangement joins TRBV15 to TRBJ2-7; 10 nucleotides agree with TRBD1. The CDR3 runs to 15 residues. The germline V gene has CDR1 LNHNV and CDR2 YYDKDF (reference sequence). Trimming took 5 bases from V and 4 from J; bases not matched to a gene: 8.

The gene calls are TRBV4-1 and TRBJ1-2; a weak D match, TRBD1 (5 bases). Trimming took 1 base from V and 4 from J, leaving 13 bases between them. Germline-derived CDR1 and CDR2 are MGHRA and YSYEKL. The CDR3 is made up of 15 amino acids. CDR3 DNA sequence: TGCGCCAGCAGCCAAGGAACAGGTCTGGCCTATGGCTACACCTTC. Translation: CASSQGTGLAYGYTF.

This clone was recorded once. This rearrangement joins TRBV6-6 to TRBJ1-3; a possible D gene is TRBD1 (5 bases). The CDR3 extends over 16 amino acids. Germline V gives CDR1 MNHNY, CDR2 SVGAGI (reference sequence). V lost 7 bases to trimming and J lost 0 bases, with 16 bases between them. CDR3 nucleotide sequence: TGTGCCAGCACCCGACTAGGGGAGAGCTCTGGAAACACCATATATTTT. Translating gives CASTRLGESSGNTIYF.

This chain connects TRBV11-2 to TRBJ2-5, with D unresolved. Germline lookup yields CDR1 SGHAT and CDR2 FQNNGV. The CDR3 extends over 11 amino acids. Deletions cut 4 bases from V and 5 bases from J, with 5 bases between. CDR3 sequence: CASSSAETQYF. The CDR3 nucleotides read TGTGCCAGCAGCTCCGCGGAGACCCAGTACTTC.

The chain couples TRBV19 to TRBJ2-1; D may be TRBD2 (5 bases). Per the germline V gene, CDR1 is LNHDA and CDR2 is SQIVND (reference sequence). The CDR3 spans 16 residues. Trimming left V 2 bases short and J 15 bases short, with 26 bases between. The CDR3 nucleotides read TGTGCCAGTAGTATACTATCCCACCGGGGTACTTCGGTTTGGTTCTTC. The encoded protein is CASSILSHRGTSVWFF.

This clone has a handful of counts. This rearrangement joins TRBV4-1 to TRBJ1-2, with D perhaps TRBD1 (6 bases). CDR1 MGHRA and CDR2 YSYEKL come from the germline V gene. Trimming removed 2 bases at V and 7 bases at J, with 20 bases between. The CDR3 runs 16 residues. The CDR3, as DNA: TGCGCCAGCAGCCAATTAGTAGGGGGGGCCCGGGGTGGCTACACCTTC. Translation: CASSQLVGGARGGYTF.